Sequencing of this T cell receptor beta chain was carried out in a study of blood T cell repertoires in COVID-19. Study background: The cDNA or gDNA used as material had been derived from T cells, B-cell-depleted T cells, or PBMCs.

Recruits, aged roughly 18 to 95 years, lived in roughly 22 US areas. Donors were grouped by their self-reported clinical history. As originally analysed: The authors estimated nucleated cell counts from reference gene primer amplification. The data were produced by immunoSEQ multiplex PCR, yet TCRdb's version contains in-frame clones alone and is incomplete. Clone size and the V and J calls come from that table; the DNA yielded D and trimming. This sample carries some 150,000 clones, roughly 83% of them seen once, and the ten largest clones take 9.2%. The CDR3 is made up of 14 amino acids. Material: PBMCs or T cells enriched from blood (not recorded which). This receptor was identified in a man over 45 who had recovered from COVID-19. The V call is TRBV21-1, the J call TRBJ2-5; the table's D call, TRBD2, has no DNA check behind it. TRBV21-1 is tagged as a pseudogene. CDR3 loop: CASRIAGGQETQYF. In DNA form, the CDR3 reads TGTGCCAGCAGGATAGCGGGGGGTCAAGAGACCCAGTACTTC.